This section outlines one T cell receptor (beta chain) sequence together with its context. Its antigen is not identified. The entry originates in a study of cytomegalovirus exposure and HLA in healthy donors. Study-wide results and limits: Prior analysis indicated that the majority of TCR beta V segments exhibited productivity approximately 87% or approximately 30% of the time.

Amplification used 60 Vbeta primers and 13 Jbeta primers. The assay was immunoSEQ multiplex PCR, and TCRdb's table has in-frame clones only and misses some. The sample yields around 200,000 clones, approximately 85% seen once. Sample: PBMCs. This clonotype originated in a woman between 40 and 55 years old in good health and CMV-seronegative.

The CDR3 loop is CASSEATGSSRRLFF. The DNA of the CDR3 is TGTGCCAGCAGTGAGGCGACAGGTAGTTCCCGGAGGCTGTTTTTT. The J gene is TRBJ2-2, the V gene TRBV6-4, with a tentative D call TRBD1 (6 bases). V lost 3 bases, J lost 13 bases, and 21 bases lay in between. CDR3 length: 15 residues. Germline CDR1 is MRHNA and CDR2 is SNTAGT.